A selection of T cell receptor beta chains follows, all from one sample in a study of T cells in Graves' hyperthyroidism and ophthalmopathy. TCRdb re-analysed the multiplex PCR reads in MiXCR, keeping a single row per CDR3 protein. The repertoire holds about 600,000 distinct CDR3 sequences, with approximately 16% as singletons. The sequencing input was blood. The receptor source for this set is a woman aged 40 to 55 with Graves' ophthalmopathy. CDR3s include the opening cysteine and the closing phenylalanine or tryptophan. A D gene is named only where the DNA matches it firmly. Only part of the rows carry a size: once, few, many, or a class if the clone is expanded.

TRBJ2-2,-,-,TRBV6-1,CASRTEKNTGELFF,TGTGCCAGCAGGACCGAAAAAAACACCGGGGAGCTGTTTTTT
TRBJ2-2,-,-,TRBV24-1,CATSDHRYTGELFF,TGTGCCACCAGTGATCACAGGTACACCGGGGAGCTGTTTTTT
TRBJ2-7,-,-,TRBV5-1,CASSPRTALTYEQYF,TGCGCCAGCAGCCCCCGGACAGCCTTAACCTACGAGCAGTACTTC
TRBJ1-2,-,TRBD1,TRBV12-3/TRBV12-4,CASSPTGGLPFNYGYTF,TGTGCCAGCAGTCCGACAGGGGGACTACCCTTTAACTATGGCTACACCTTC
TRBJ2-1,-,-,TRBV30,CAWSVGRGAGEQFF,TGTGCCTGGAGTGTAGGCAGAGGAGCGGGTGAGCAGTTCTTC
TRBJ2-3,few,-,TRBV6-1,CASSETGRILSTDTQYF,TGTGCCAGCAGTGAGACCGGGAGAATCCTTAGCACAGATACGCAGTATTTT
TRBJ2-3,many,TRBD1,TRBV28,CASRLTGGALNTQYF,TGTGCCAGCAGACTCACAGGGGGCGCCTTAAATACGCAGTATTTT
TRBJ2-1,many,-,TRBV7-3,CASSYQGPVGNEQFF,TGTGCCAGCAGTTACCAGGGGCCTGTTGGCAATGAGCAGTTCTTC
TRBJ2-7,many,-,TRBV20-1,CSALTGSSYEQYF,TGCAGTGCTCTCACAGGGAGCTCCTACGAGCAGTACTTC
TRBJ2-5,many,TRBD1,TRBV3-1,CASSQDVGTGGFGETQYF,TGTGCCAGCAGCCAAGATGTAGGGACAGGGGGCTTTGGGGAGACCCAGTACTTC
TRBJ1-2,-,-,TRBV20-1,CSANGREAYGYTF,TGCAGTGCTAATGGGAGGGAGGCTTATGGCTACACCTTC
TRBJ1-5,few,-,TRBV19,CASRRQAGGSNQPQHF,TGTGCCAGTAGAAGACAGGCCGGGGGCAGCAATCAGCCCCAGCATTTT
TRBJ2-5,many,TRBD1,TRBV12-5,CASGRDSNQETQYF,TGTGCTAGTGGTCGGGACAGCAACCAAGAGACCCAGTACTTC
TRBJ1-5,many,-,TRBV28,CASSLQGGPNQPQHF,TGTGCCAGCAGTTTGCAGGGCGGCCCAAATCAGCCCCAGCATTTT
TRBJ2-3,many,-,TRBV29-1,CSVVRLQDTQYF,TGCAGCGTTGTACGACTCCAGGATACGCAGTATTTT
TRBJ2-3,few,-,TRBV5-1,CASSLQGQLDTQYF,TGCGCCAGCAGCTTGCAGGGCCAGCTGGATACGCAGTATTTT
TRBJ2-2,-,TRBD2,TRBV7-9,CASSLLAGDNTGELFF,TGTGCCAGCAGCTTGCTAGCGGGAGACAACACCGGGGAGCTGTTTTTT
TRBJ1-1,-,-,TRBV7-9,CASSLVSDEAFF,TGTGCCAGCAGCTTAGTGTCAGATGAAGCTTTCTTT